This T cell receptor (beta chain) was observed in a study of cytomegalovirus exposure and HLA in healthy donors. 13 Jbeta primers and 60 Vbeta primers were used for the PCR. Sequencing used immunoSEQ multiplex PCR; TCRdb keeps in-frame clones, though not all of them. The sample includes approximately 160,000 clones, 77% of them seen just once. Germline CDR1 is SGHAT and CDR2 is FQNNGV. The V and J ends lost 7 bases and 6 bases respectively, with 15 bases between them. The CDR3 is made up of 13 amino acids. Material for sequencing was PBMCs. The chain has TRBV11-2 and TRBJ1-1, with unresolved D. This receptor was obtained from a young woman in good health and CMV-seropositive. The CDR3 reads CASIHLRRAEAFF. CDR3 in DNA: TGTGCCAGCATCCACCTACGTAGAGCTGAAGCTTTCTTT.